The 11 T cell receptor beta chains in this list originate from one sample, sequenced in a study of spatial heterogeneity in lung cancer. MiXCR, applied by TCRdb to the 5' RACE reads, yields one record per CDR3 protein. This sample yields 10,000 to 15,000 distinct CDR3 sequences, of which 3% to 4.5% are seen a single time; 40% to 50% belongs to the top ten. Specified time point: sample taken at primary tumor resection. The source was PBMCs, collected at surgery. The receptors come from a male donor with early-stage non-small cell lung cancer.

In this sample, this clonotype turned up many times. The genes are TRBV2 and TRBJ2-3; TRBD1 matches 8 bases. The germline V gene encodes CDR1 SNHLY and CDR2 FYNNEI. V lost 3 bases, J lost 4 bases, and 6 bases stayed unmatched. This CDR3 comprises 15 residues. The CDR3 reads CASSDVQGASDTQYF. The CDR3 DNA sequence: TGTGCCAGCAGTGATGTTCAGGGGGCGTCAGATACGCAGTATTTT.

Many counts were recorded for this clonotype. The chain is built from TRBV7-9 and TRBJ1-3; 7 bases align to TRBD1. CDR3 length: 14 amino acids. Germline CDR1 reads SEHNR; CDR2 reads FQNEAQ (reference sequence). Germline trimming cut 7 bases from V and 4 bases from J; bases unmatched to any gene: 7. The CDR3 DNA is TGTGCCAGCACAAGGGCGGGACAGGGAAACACCATATATTTT. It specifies CASTRAGQGNTIYF.

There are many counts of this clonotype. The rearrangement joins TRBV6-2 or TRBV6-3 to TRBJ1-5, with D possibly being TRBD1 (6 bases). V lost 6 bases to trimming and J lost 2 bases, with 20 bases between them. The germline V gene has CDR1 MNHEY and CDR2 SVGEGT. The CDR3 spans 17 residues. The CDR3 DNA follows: TGTGCCAGCAGCACACCCTCGACAGGATTGGGCAATCAGCCCCAGCATTTT. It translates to CASSTPSTGLGNQPQHF.

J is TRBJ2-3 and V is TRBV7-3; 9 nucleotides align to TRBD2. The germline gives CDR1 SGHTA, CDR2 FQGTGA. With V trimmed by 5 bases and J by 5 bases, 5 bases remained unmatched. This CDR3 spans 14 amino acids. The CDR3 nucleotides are TGTGCCAGCAGCCTTAGCGGGAGAGGAGATACGCAGTATTTT. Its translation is CASSLSGRGDTQYF.

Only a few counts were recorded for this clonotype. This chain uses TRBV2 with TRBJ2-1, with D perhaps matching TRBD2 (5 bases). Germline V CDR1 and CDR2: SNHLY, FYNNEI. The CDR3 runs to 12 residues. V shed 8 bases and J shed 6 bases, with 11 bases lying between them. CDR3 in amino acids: CASGGLINEQFF. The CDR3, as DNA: TGTGCCAGCGGAGGTCTTATCAATGAGCAGTTCTTC.

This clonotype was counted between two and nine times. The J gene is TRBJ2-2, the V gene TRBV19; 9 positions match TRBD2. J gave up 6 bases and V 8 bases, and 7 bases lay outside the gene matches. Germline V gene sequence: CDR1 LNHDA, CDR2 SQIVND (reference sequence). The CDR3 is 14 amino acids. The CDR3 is CASSPGLAAGELFF. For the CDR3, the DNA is TGTGCCAGTTCACCGGGACTAGCCGCCGGGGAGCTGTTTTTT.

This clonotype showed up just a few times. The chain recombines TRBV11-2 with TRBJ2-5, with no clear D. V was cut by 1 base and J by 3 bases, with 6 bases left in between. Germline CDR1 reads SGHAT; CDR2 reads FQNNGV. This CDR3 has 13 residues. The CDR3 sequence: CASSLGQKETQYF. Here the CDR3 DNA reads TGTGCCAGCAGCTTAGGGCAGAAAGAGACCCAGTACTTC.

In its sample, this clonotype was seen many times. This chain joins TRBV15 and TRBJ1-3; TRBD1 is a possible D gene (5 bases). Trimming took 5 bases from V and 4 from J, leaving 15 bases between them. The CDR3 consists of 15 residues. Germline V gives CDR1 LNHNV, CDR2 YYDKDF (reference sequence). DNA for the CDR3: TGTGCCACCAGCCCGTTAGGGGTGAGGGGAAACACCATATATTTT. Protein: CATSPLGVRGNTIYF.

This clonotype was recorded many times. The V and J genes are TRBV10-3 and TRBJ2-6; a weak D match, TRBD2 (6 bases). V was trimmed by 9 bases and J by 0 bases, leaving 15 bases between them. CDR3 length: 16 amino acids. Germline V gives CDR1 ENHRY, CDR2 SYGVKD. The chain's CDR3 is CAISSGTDSGANVLTF. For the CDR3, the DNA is TGTGCCATTAGTAGCGGAACAGACTCTGGGGCCAACGTCCTGACTTTC.

The CDR3 protein is CASSLVPGTESEQFF. CDR3 DNA: TGCGCCAGCAGCTTGGTCCCCGGGACTGAGTCTGAGCAGTTCTTC. The chain couples TRBV5-1 to TRBJ2-1, with D perhaps matching TRBD2 (6 bases). Germline CDR1 is SGHRS and CDR2 is YFSETQ. Trimming left V 0 bases short and J 9 bases short, with 16 bases between. The CDR3 runs 15 residues. Complete variable domain (other parts from reference TRBV5-1 and TRBJ2-1): KAGVTQTPRYLIKTRGQQVTLSCSPISGHRSVSWYQQTPGQGLQFLFEYFSETQRNKGNFPGRFSGRQFSNSRSEMNVSTLELGDSALYLCASSLVPGTESEQFFGPGTRLTVL.

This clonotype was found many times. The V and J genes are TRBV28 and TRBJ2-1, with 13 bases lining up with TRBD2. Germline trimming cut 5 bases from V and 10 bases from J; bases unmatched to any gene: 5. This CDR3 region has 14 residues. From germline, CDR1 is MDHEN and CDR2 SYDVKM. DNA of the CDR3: TGTGCCAGCAGTCACGGACTAGCGGGAGCCGAGCAGTTCTTC. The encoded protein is CASSHGLAGAEQFF. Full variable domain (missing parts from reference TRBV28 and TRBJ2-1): DVKVTQSSRYLVKRTGEKVFLECVQDMDHENMFWYRQDPGLGLRLIYFSYDVKMKEKGDIPEGYSVSREKKERFSLILESASTNQTSMYLCASSHGLAGAEQFFGPGTRLTVL.